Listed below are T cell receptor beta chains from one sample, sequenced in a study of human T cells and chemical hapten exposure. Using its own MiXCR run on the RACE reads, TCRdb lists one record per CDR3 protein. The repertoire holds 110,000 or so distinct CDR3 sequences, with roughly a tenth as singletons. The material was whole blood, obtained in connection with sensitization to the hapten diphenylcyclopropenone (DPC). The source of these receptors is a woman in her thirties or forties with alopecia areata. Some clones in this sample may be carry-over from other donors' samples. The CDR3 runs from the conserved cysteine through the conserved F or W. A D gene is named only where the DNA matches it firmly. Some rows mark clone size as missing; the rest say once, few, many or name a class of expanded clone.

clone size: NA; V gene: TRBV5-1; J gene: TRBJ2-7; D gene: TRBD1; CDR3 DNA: TGCGCCAGCAGCTTGGGACAGGGCGGCGCCGAGCAGTACTTC; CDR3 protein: CASSLGQGGAEQYF
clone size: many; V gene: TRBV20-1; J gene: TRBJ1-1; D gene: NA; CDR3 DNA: TGCAGTGCGCGCTCCAGTCGGATTGCGGCTGAAGCTTTCTTT; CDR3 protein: CSARSSRIAAEAFF
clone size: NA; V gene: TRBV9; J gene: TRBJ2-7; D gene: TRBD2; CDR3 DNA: TGTGCCAGCAGCCCTACCGCCCGGGGGGGGGCAGACGAGCAGTACTTC; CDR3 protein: CASSPTARGGADEQYF
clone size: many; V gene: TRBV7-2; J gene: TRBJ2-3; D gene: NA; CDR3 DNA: TGTGCCAGCAGCCCTGTCGGCACAGATACGCAGTATTTT; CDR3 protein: CASSPVGTDTQYF
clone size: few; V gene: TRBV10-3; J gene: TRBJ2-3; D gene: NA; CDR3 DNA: TGTGCCATCAGTGAGTCGGGAAGCGTCGATAGCACAGATACGCAGTATTTT; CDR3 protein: CAISESGSVDSTDTQYF
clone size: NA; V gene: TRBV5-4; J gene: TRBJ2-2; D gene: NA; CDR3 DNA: TGTGCCAGCAGCTTGGTGCGGGGCGCGAACACCGGGGAGCTGTTTTTT; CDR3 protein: CASSLVRGANTGELFF
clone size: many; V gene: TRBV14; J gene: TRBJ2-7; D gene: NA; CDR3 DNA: TGTGCCAGCAGCCAAGGTATGGCGGCCACCTACGAGCAGTACTTC; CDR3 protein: CASSQGMAATYEQYF
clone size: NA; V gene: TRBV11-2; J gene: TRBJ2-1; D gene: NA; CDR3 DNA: TGTGCCAGCAGATCAGTACAGGGACGCCGGATTAATGAGCAGTTCTTC; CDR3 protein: CASRSVQGRRINEQFF
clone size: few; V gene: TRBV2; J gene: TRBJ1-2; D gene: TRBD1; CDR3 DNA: TGTGCCAGCAGTGAAGGACAGGGGGCCAACTATGGCTACACCTTC; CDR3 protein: CASSEGQGANYGYTF
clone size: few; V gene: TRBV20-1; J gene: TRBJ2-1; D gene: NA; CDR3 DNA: TGCAGTGCTAGACAGGCCATCGATGAGCAGTTCTTC; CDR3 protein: CSARQAIDEQFF
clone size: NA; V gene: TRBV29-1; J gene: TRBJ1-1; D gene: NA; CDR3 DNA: TGCAGCGTTTACTTGGTTGGCACTGAAGCTTTCTTT; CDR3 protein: CSVYLVGTEAFF
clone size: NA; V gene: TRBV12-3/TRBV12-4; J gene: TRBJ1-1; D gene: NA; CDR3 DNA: TGTGCCAGCAGCACCAAGGCGGAAAGGGGGGCTCCTGAAGCTTTCTTT; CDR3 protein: CASSTKAERGAPEAFF
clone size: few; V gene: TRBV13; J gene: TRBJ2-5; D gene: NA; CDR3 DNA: TGTGCCAGCAGCTTATTGGCTCCGGAGCAAGAGACCCAGTACTTC; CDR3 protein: CASSLLAPEQETQYF